The rows below give T cell receptor beta chains drawn from one sample of a study of T cells in Graves' hyperthyroidism and ophthalmopathy. TCRdb ran MiXCR on the multiplex PCR reads and lists one entry per CDR3 protein. The sample has nearly 600,000 distinct CDR3 sequences, approximately 14% seen once; the top ten hold 5.8%. Source material: blood. The receptors shown here come from a woman in her thirties with Graves' hyperthyroidism that later progressed to Graves' ophthalmopathy. Each CDR3 is given with its conserved first and last residue. D genes are given only for firm matches. Clone size is shown for a subset of rows, as once, few, many or a class of expanded clone.

clone_size	d_call	j_call	v_call	cdr3_aa	cdr3_nt
many	TRBD1	TRBJ2-3	TRBV28	CASSGTGADTQYF	TGTGCCAGTTCCGGGACAGGGGCAGATACGCAGTATTTT
many	TRBD1	TRBJ1-2	TRBV7-2	CASSEGTGNYGYTF	TGTGCCAGCAGTGAGGGGACAGGGAACTATGGCTACACCTTC
few	NA	TRBJ2-2	TRBV12-3/TRBV12-4	CASTPTTYTGELFF	TGTGCCAGCACTCCGACAACCTACACCGGGGAGCTGTTTTTT
many	NA	TRBJ1-1	TRBV30	CAWSVRDGAEAFF	TGTGCCTGGAGTGTACGGGACGGAGCTGAAGCTTTCTTT
many	NA	TRBJ2-6	TRBV27	CASSPGYSGANVLTF	TGTGCCAGCAGCCCCGGATACTCTGGGGCCAACGTCCTGACTTTC
many	NA	TRBJ1-1	TRBV27	CASSPTTLNTEAFF	TGTGCCAGCAGTCCCACGACTTTGAACACTGAAGCTTTCTTT
NA	NA	TRBJ2-1	TRBV27	CASSLYTGGNEQFF	TGTGCCAGCAGTTTATATACGGGTGGGAATGAGCAGTTCTTC
few	NA	TRBJ1-4	TRBV6-1	CASSAFGGYEKLFF	TGTGCCAGCAGTGCTTTTGGGGGGTATGAAAAACTGTTTTTT
NA	NA	TRBJ1-5	TRBV28	CASSYPRSGNQPQHF	TGTGCCAGCAGTTACCCTCGGAGTGGGAATCAGCCCCAGCATTTT
few	NA	TRBJ2-5	TRBV12-5	CASGFAPSETQYF	TGTGCTAGTGGTTTTGCGCCCTCCGAGACCCAGTACTTC
NA	NA	TRBJ2-6	TRBV14	CASSLSARANVLTF	TGTGCCAGCAGCCTATCGGCCAGGGCCAACGTCCTGACTTTC
many	NA	TRBJ1-6	TRBV18	CASSPDIISGGASPLHF	TGTGCCAGCTCACCCGACATTATTAGCGGGGGCGCGTCACCCCTCCACTTT
NA	TRBD2	TRBJ2-7	TRBV14	CASSPSGLAGTYEQYF	TGTGCCAGCAGCCCATCGGGACTAGCGGGTACATACGAGCAGTACTTC
few	TRBD1	TRBJ1-5	TRBV28	CASGGQGSQPQHF	TGTGCCAGCGGCGGACAGGGGAGTCAGCCCCAGCATTTT
few	NA	TRBJ2-7	TRBV4-1	CASSQGGAAGYEQYF	TGCGCCAGCAGCCAAGGAGGGGCAGCCGGATACGAGCAGTACTTC
NA	NA	TRBJ2-3	TRBV9	CASSVKSSDTQYF	TGTGCCAGCAGCGTAAAATCGTCAGATACGCAGTATTTT
NA	TRBD2	TRBJ2-7	TRBV6-4	CASRSREGPYEQYF	TGTGCCAGCAGATCTCGGGAGGGCCCTTACGAGCAGTACTTC
many	TRBD1	TRBJ1-3	TRBV12-3/TRBV12-4	CASSWQTGGGNTIYF	TGTGCCAGCAGTTGGCAGACAGGGGGTGGAAACACCATATATTTT
many	NA	TRBJ1-1	TRBV6-1	CASSGRPGIHTEAFF	TGTGCCAGCAGTGGACGACCAGGGATTCACACTGAAGCTTTCTTT
NA	NA	TRBJ2-7	TRBV18	CASSPRSGIEHEQYF	TGTGCCAGCTCACCACGATCGGGTATCGAACACGAGCAGTACTTC
many	TRBD1	TRBJ1-2	TRBV29-1	CSVGTGTNYGYTF	TGCAGCGTGGGGACAGGGACTAACTATGGCTACACCTTC
NA	NA	TRBJ1-1	TRBV5-1	CASSQAPGSTEAFF	TGCGCCAGCAGCCAGGCGCCAGGGAGCACTGAAGCTTTCTTT
few	NA	TRBJ1-2	TRBV2	CASSDPSGYGYTF	TGTGCCAGCAGTGATCCATCCGGCTATGGCTACACCTTC
many	TRBD1	TRBJ1-5	TRBV15	CATSRVGQGAWNQPQHF	TGTGCCACCAGCAGAGTCGGACAGGGGGCCTGGAATCAGCCCCAGCATTTT
many	TRBD2	TRBJ2-5	TRBV7-9	CASSPTSGGLETQYF	TGTGCCAGCAGCCCAACCTCGGGAGGGTTAGAGACCCAGTACTTC
many	NA	TRBJ1-1	TRBV12-3/TRBV12-4	CASSPAGGTEAFF	TGTGCCAGCAGTCCCGCCGGGGGGACTGAAGCTTTCTTT
many	NA	TRBJ2-6	TRBV28	CASSTAGENGANVLTF	TGTGCCAGCAGCACAGCTGGGGAAAATGGGGCCAACGTCCTGACTTTC
NA	NA	TRBJ2-7	TRBV6-1	CASSSSQTGGSVGQYF	TGTGCCAGCAGTAGTTCCCAGACAGGAGGAAGTGTCGGGCAGTACTTC
few	NA	TRBJ2-6	TRBV12-3/TRBV12-4	CASSFGWESGANVLTF	TGTGCCAGCAGTTTTGGGTGGGAGTCTGGGGCCAACGTCCTGACTTTC
few	NA	TRBJ1-4	TRBV30	CAWSEQGGTNEKLFF	TGTGCCTGGAGTGAACAGGGAGGCACTAATGAAAAACTGTTTTTT
NA	TRBD2	TRBJ2-1	TRBV30	CAWTKGLAGPYNEQFF	TGTGCCTGGACCAAAGGACTAGCGGGACCCTACAATGAGCAGTTCTTC
many	TRBD1	TRBJ2-1	TRBV19	CASTPIPGQGSNNEQFF	TGTGCCAGTACCCCCATCCCGGGACAGGGGTCCAACAATGAGCAGTTCTTC
few	NA	TRBJ2-4	TRBV20-1	CSAEAGLATIQYF	TGCAGTGCCGAGGCCGGTCTCGCAACCATTCAGTACTTC
many	TRBD2	TRBJ2-1	TRBV25-1	CASSGLAGTVDEQFF	TGTGCCAGCAGCGGACTAGCGGGAACGGTCGATGAGCAGTTCTTC
many	TRBD1	TRBJ2-7	TRBV25-1	CASSISQGEIEQYF	TGTGCCAGCAGCATCTCACAGGGGGAGATCGAGCAGTACTTC
many	NA	TRBJ2-1	TRBV18	CASSPSGVPHNEQFF	TGTGCCAGCTCACCATCGGGAGTCCCCCACAATGAGCAGTTCTTC
many	NA	TRBJ2-1	TRBV11-2	CASRWAHNEQFF	TGTGCCAGCAGGTGGGCCCACAATGAGCAGTTCTTC
many	NA	TRBJ1-5	TRBV19	CASSSYGFTQPQHF	TGTGCCAGTAGTTCTTATGGGTTCACTCAGCCCCAGCATTTT
many	TRBD1	TRBJ1-2	TRBV9	CASSPRQGFGYTF	TGTGCCAGCAGCCCCCGACAGGGGTTTGGCTACACCTTC
many	NA	TRBJ1-1	TRBV29-1	CSVSTVLNTEAFF	TGCAGCGTGTCGACGGTCTTGAACACTGAAGCTTTCTTT
many	NA	TRBJ2-1	TRBV11-3	CASSSWASFGPYNEQFF	TGTGCCAGCAGCTCTTGGGCCTCCTTCGGGCCCTACAATGAGCAGTTCTTC
NA	TRBD1	TRBJ2-7	TRBV29-1	CSVKTGGYEQYF	TGCAGCGTTAAGACAGGGGGCTACGAGCAGTACTTC
NA	NA	TRBJ2-7	TRBV13	CASSLGLTGWYEQYF	TGTGCCAGCAGCTTAGGCCTCACAGGTTGGTACGAGCAGTACTTC
many	NA	TRBJ1-2	TRBV12-5	CASGLSDSLNYGYTF	TGTGCTAGTGGTTTGTCGGACAGCCTTAACTATGGCTACACCTTC
many	NA	TRBJ1-1	TRBV7-7	CASSLDFNTEAFF	TGTGCTAGCAGCTTAGACTTTAACACTGAAGCTTTCTTT
many	NA	TRBJ2-1	TRBV20-1	CSASNSDNEQFF	TGCAGTGCTAGTAACAGCGACAATGAGCAGTTCTTC
NA	NA	TRBJ1-1	TRBV3-1	CASSQDSFWWQVGNTEAFF	TGTGCCAGCAGCCAAGATTCTTTCTGGTGGCAGGTGGGGAACACTGAAGCTTTCTTT
NA	TRBD2	TRBJ2-2	TRBV3-1	CASSPLAGGPGTGELFF	TGTGCCAGCAGCCCACTAGCGGGAGGGCCGGGCACCGGGGAGCTGTTTTTT
many	NA	TRBJ2-5	TRBV18	CASSRSVQESEETQYF	TGTGCCAGCTCACGCTCCGTACAAGAGAGTGAAGAGACCCAGTACTTC
NA	NA	TRBJ2-1	TRBV5-1	CASSLARATRNEQFF	TGCGCCAGCAGCTTGGCCAGGGCGACCAGGAATGAGCAGTTCTTC
many	NA	TRBJ2-1	TRBV12-3/TRBV12-4	CASSRLREQFF	TGTGCCAGCAGTCGACTTCGGGAGCAGTTCTTC
NA	TRBD2	TRBJ2-7	TRBV6-1	CASTGSSGSHEQYF	TGTGCCAGCACAGGGTCTAGCGGATCGCACGAGCAGTACTTC
many	TRBD1	TRBJ1-1	TRBV7-8	CASSLLDRQGIEAFF	TGTGCCAGCAGCTTACTAGACCGACAGGGGATTGAAGCTTTCTTT
few	TRBD1	TRBJ1-4	TRBV3-1	CASSQGQGVNEKLFF	TGTGCCAGCAGCCAAGGCCAGGGGGTGAATGAAAAACTGTTTTTT
many	NA	TRBJ2-2	TRBV18	CASSPPQGLNTGELFF	TGTGCCAGCTCACCACCACAGGGTCTAAACACCGGGGAGCTGTTTTTT
few	NA	TRBJ1-2	TRBV18	CASSPPVLRGAEGYTF	TGTGCCAGCTCACCACCCGTCCTTCGAGGGGCGGAGGGCTACACCTTC
many	TRBD2	TRBJ2-6	TRBV20-1	CSAPGLAGVGANVLTF	TGCAGTGCTCCGGGACTAGCGGGAGTTGGGGCCAACGTCCTGACTTTC
NA	TRBD2	TRBJ2-7	TRBV6-1	CASSPTETSGRGEQYF	TGTGCCAGCAGCCCGACGGAAACTAGCGGCCGGGGAGAGCAGTACTTC
many	NA	TRBJ1-2	TRBV7-2	CASSLAQPDYGYTF	TGTGCCAGCAGCTTAGCGCAGCCCGACTATGGCTACACCTTC
few	NA	TRBJ1-1	TRBV27	CATLGTAGGTEAFF	TGTGCCACCCTCGGGACGGCGGGAGGCACTGAAGCTTTCTTT